The rows below give T cell receptor beta chains drawn from one sample of a study of control samples from healthy donors and cancer patients. Clones were sequenced by immunoSEQ multiplex PCR, and TCRdb holds only the in-frame ones, with some missing. The table has about 140,000 clones, about nine tenths seen once. The sequenced sample was blood. These receptors were taken from a woman between 25 and 40 years old in good health. Both conserved end residues are part of each CDR3. Fields, in order: D gene, clone size, V gene, J gene, CDR3 protein, CDR3 DNA. A D gene is named only where the DNA matches it firmly. Clone size is stated in some rows and not others, as once, few, many or a class when expanded.

d_call: NA
clone_size: NA
v_call: TRBV7-8
j_call: TRBJ2-7
cdr3_aa: CASSLESGASYEQYF
cdr3_nt: TGTGCCAGCAGCTTAGAGTCAGGGGCCTCCTACGAGCAGTACTTC

d_call: TRBD2
clone_size: NA
v_call: TRBV13
j_call: TRBJ2-1
cdr3_aa: CASSSSPGTSGSFEQFF
cdr3_nt: TGTGCCAGCAGCTCAAGTCCCGGGACTAGCGGGAGTTTTGAGCAGTTCTTC

d_call: TRBD1
clone_size: NA
v_call: TRBV10-3
j_call: TRBJ2-5
cdr3_aa: CAISQNRGPRQETQYF
cdr3_nt: TGTGCCATCAGCCAAAACAGGGGGCCACGGCAAGAGACCCAGTACTTC

d_call: TRBD2
clone_size: NA
v_call: TRBV5-1
j_call: TRBJ2-3
cdr3_aa: CASSAGLAGGGTDTQYF
cdr3_nt: TGCGCCAGCAGCGCCGGGCTAGCGGGAGGAGGCACAGATACGCAGTATTTT

d_call: NA
clone_size: NA
v_call: TRBV29-1
j_call: TRBJ2-1
cdr3_aa: CSARQTPSYNEQFF
cdr3_nt: TGCAGCGCCCGACAGACTCCCTCCTACAATGAGCAGTTCTTC

d_call: NA
clone_size: few
v_call: TRBV5-1
j_call: TRBJ1-3
cdr3_aa: CASSAGHLSGNTIYF
cdr3_nt: TGCGCCAGCAGCGCGGGACACCTCTCTGGAAACACCATATATTTT

d_call: TRBD2
clone_size: NA
v_call: TRBV7-3
j_call: TRBJ2-2
cdr3_aa: CASSLTPGLSSGELFF
cdr3_nt: TGTGCCAGCAGCTTAACCCCGGGACTATCCAGCGGGGAGCTGTTTTTT

d_call: NA
clone_size: NA
v_call: TRBV5-1
j_call: TRBJ2-5
cdr3_aa: CASSQMEPGMETQYF
cdr3_nt: TGCGCCAGCAGCCAAATGGAGCCAGGGATGGAGACCCAGTACTTC

d_call: NA
clone_size: NA
v_call: TRBV28
j_call: TRBJ1-1
cdr3_aa: CASSLYGGAQNTEAFF
cdr3_nt: TGTGCCAGCAGTTTATATGGGGGGGCGCAGAACACTGAAGCTTTCTTT

d_call: NA
clone_size: NA
v_call: TRBV18
j_call: TRBJ1-2
cdr3_aa: CASSPSGQTRSYGYTF
cdr3_nt: TGTGCCAGCTCACCAAGCGGACAGACCCGCTCCTATGGCTACACCTTC

d_call: NA
clone_size: NA
v_call: TRBV18
j_call: TRBJ2-2
cdr3_aa: CASSFYQGTGELFF
cdr3_nt: TGTGCCAGCTCATTTTACCAGGGAACGGGGGAGCTGTTTTTT

d_call: TRBD2
clone_size: NA
v_call: TRBV10-1
j_call: TRBJ2-3
cdr3_aa: CASSRTGLAEDTQYF
cdr3_nt: TGCGCCAGCAGTCGAACGGGACTAGCGGAGGATACGCAGTATTTT

d_call: NA
clone_size: NA
v_call: TRBV4-2
j_call: TRBJ1-2
cdr3_aa: CASSQGPRGAGGYTF
cdr3_nt: TGTGCCAGCAGCCAAGGTCCGAGGGGGGCGGGTGGCTACACCTTC

d_call: TRBD1
clone_size: NA
v_call: TRBV9
j_call: TRBJ1-1
cdr3_aa: CASSETPAGGATEAFF
cdr3_nt: TGTGCCAGCAGCGAAACCCCCGCAGGGGGCGCGACTGAAGCTTTCTTT

d_call: TRBD2
clone_size: NA
v_call: TRBV15
j_call: TRBJ2-5
cdr3_aa: CATSRDDGTSWWQETQYF
cdr3_nt: TGTGCCACCAGCAGAGATGACGGGACTAGCTGGTGGCAAGAGACCCAGTACTTC

d_call: TRBD2
clone_size: many
v_call: TRBV6-2/TRBV6-3
j_call: TRBJ2-7
cdr3_aa: CASSSFAGGYEQYF
cdr3_nt: TGTGCCAGCAGTTCCTTTGCGGGGGGCTACGAGCAGTACTTC

d_call: TRBD2
clone_size: NA
v_call: TRBV25-1
j_call: TRBJ2-7
cdr3_aa: CASTSGTTYEQYF
cdr3_nt: TGTGCCAGCACTAGCGGAACCACCTACGAGCAGTACTTC

d_call: NA
clone_size: once
v_call: TRBV6-5
j_call: TRBJ2-7
cdr3_aa: CASSYVGDVFYEQYF
cdr3_nt: TGTGCCAGCAGTTACGTCGGGGACGTTTTCTACGAGCAGTACTTC

d_call: NA
clone_size: once
v_call: TRBV7-2
j_call: TRBJ1-1
cdr3_aa: CASITSGANTEAFF
cdr3_nt: TGTGCCAGCATCACCTCGGGGGCGAACACTGAAGCTTTCTTT

d_call: NA
clone_size: NA
v_call: TRBV10-3
j_call: TRBJ1-5
cdr3_aa: CAISGDGDNQPQHF
cdr3_nt: TGTGCCATCAGTGGGGACGGGGACAATCAGCCCCAGCATTTT

d_call: NA
clone_size: once
v_call: TRBV28
j_call: TRBJ1-1
cdr3_aa: CASSYTSGVNTEAFF
cdr3_nt: TGTGCCAGCAGCTATACATCGGGGGTGAACACTGAAGCTTTCTTT

d_call: TRBD1
clone_size: NA
v_call: TRBV28
j_call: TRBJ1-2
cdr3_aa: CASSLGTGAYNYGYTF
cdr3_nt: TGTGCCAGCAGCCTTGGGACAGGGGCGTATAACTATGGCTACACCTTC

d_call: NA
clone_size: NA
v_call: TRBV2
j_call: TRBJ2-1
cdr3_aa: CASNPQSTGFNEQFF
cdr3_nt: TGTGCCAGCAACCCACAGAGTACAGGGTTCAATGAGCAGTTCTTC

d_call: NA
clone_size: few
v_call: TRBV6-1
j_call: TRBJ2-3
cdr3_aa: CASSEWSGPSTDTQYF
cdr3_nt: TGTGCCAGCAGTGAATGGTCAGGGCCTAGCACAGATACGCAGTATTTT

d_call: TRBD2
clone_size: NA
v_call: TRBV10-2
j_call: TRBJ2-2
cdr3_aa: CASSEFRGEFNGELFF
cdr3_nt: TGCGCCAGCAGTGAGTTTCGGGGGGAGTTTAACGGGGAGCTGTTTTTT

d_call: TRBD2
clone_size: NA
v_call: TRBV7-6
j_call: TRBJ2-2
cdr3_aa: CASSLVRGGSAGELFF
cdr3_nt: TGTGCCAGCAGCTTAGTTAGGGGCGGGAGTGCCGGGGAGCTGTTTTTT

d_call: TRBD1
clone_size: NA
v_call: TRBV27
j_call: TRBJ1-1
cdr3_aa: CASSLSPSTRGTEAFF
cdr3_nt: TGTGCCAGCAGTTTATCGCCCTCAACCAGGGGGACTGAAGCTTTCTTT

d_call: NA
clone_size: few
v_call: TRBV5-4
j_call: TRBJ1-5
cdr3_aa: CASSLDNQPQHF
cdr3_nt: TGTGCCAGCAGCTTGGACAATCAGCCCCAGCATTTT

d_call: NA
clone_size: NA
v_call: TRBV5-5
j_call: TRBJ1-5
cdr3_aa: CASSLEGTRQSLSNQPQHF
cdr3_nt: TGTGCCAGCAGCTTAGAGGGGACACGTCAATCCCTTAGCAATCAGCCCCAGCATTTT

d_call: TRBD1
clone_size: NA
v_call: TRBV30
j_call: TRBJ1-2
cdr3_aa: CAWSVLDRHNYGYTF
cdr3_nt: TGTGCCTGGAGTGTTCTGGACAGGCATAACTATGGCTACACCTTC

d_call: TRBD2
clone_size: NA
v_call: TRBV4-2
j_call: TRBJ2-1
cdr3_aa: CASSQSLAGVRGNEQFF
cdr3_nt: TGTGCCAGCAGCCAAAGCCTAGCGGGAGTCCGCGGCAATGAGCAGTTCTTC

d_call: NA
clone_size: NA
v_call: TRBV15
j_call: TRBJ1-2
cdr3_aa: CATSRDREHGYTF
cdr3_nt: TGTGCCACCAGCAGAGATAGGGAGCATGGCTACACCTTC

d_call: NA
clone_size: NA
v_call: TRBV19
j_call: TRBJ2-1
cdr3_aa: CASSPDGSSYNEQFF
cdr3_nt: TGTGCCAGTAGTCCGGACGGAAGCTCCTACAATGAGCAGTTCTTC

d_call: TRBD1
clone_size: NA
v_call: TRBV6-5
j_call: TRBJ1-1
cdr3_aa: CASSTTGGNTEAFF
cdr3_nt: TGTGCCAGCAGTACGACAGGGGGGAACACTGAAGCTTTCTTT

d_call: NA
clone_size: NA
v_call: TRBV10-2
j_call: TRBJ2-1
cdr3_aa: CASSDRRKGYNEQFF
cdr3_nt: TGCGCCAGCAGTGATCGCAGAAAAGGATACAATGAGCAGTTCTTC

d_call: NA
clone_size: NA
v_call: TRBV5-4
j_call: TRBJ2-3
cdr3_aa: CASSLAREPGTDTQYF
cdr3_nt: TGTGCCAGCAGCTTGGCAAGAGAACCTGGCACAGATACGCAGTATTTT

d_call: NA
clone_size: NA
v_call: TRBV7-9
j_call: TRBJ1-2
cdr3_aa: CASSSHGNRQIRYGYTF
cdr3_nt: TGTGCCAGCAGCTCTCATGGAAACCGGCAGATCCGCTATGGCTACACCTTC

d_call: TRBD1
clone_size: NA
v_call: TRBV19
j_call: TRBJ1-2
cdr3_aa: CASRRQGRSGYTF
cdr3_nt: TGTGCCAGTAGAAGACAGGGAAGAAGTGGCTACACCTTC

d_call: NA
clone_size: NA
v_call: TRBV15
j_call: TRBJ1-5
cdr3_aa: CATSQVKDVNQPQHF
cdr3_nt: TGTGCCACCAGCCAAGTAAAGGACGTTAATCAGCCCCAGCATTTT

d_call: TRBD2
clone_size: NA
v_call: TRBV7-9
j_call: TRBJ2-1
cdr3_aa: CASSFSGSSNEQFF
cdr3_nt: TGTGCCAGCAGCTTTAGCGGGAGCTCCAATGAGCAGTTCTTC

d_call: TRBD2
clone_size: NA
v_call: TRBV4-2
j_call: TRBJ2-7
cdr3_aa: CASSQPGLAGYEQYF
cdr3_nt: TGTGCCAGCAGCCAACCGGGACTAGCGGGTTACGAGCAGTACTTC

d_call: TRBD2
clone_size: NA
v_call: TRBV14
j_call: TRBJ2-3
cdr3_aa: CASSHGLAGVVDTQYF
cdr3_nt: TGTGCCAGCAGCCATGGACTAGCGGGAGTGGTAGATACGCAGTATTTT

d_call: NA
clone_size: NA
v_call: TRBV11-2
j_call: TRBJ1-4
cdr3_aa: CASSLVRWGGEKLFF
cdr3_nt: TGTGCCAGCAGCTTGGTACGCTGGGGAGGTGAAAAACTGTTTTTT

d_call: NA
clone_size: NA
v_call: TRBV28
j_call: TRBJ2-7
cdr3_aa: CASSLRLQGSVSYEQYF
cdr3_nt: TGTGCCAGCAGTCTACGTCTCCAGGGATCAGTGTCCTACGAGCAGTACTTC